This T cell receptor beta chain derives from a study of shared T cell receptors in the human thymus. CDR3 size: 16 residues. CDR1 and CDR2 (germline): SGHDT, YYEEEE. Trimming cost V 2 bases and J 5 bases; bases outside gene matches: 13. Only in-frame clones appear in the TCRdb table, and some are missing; sequencing was by immunoSEQ multiplex PCR. The sample holds around 730,000 clones; over 75% are singletons and the top ten take 0.0095% to 0.013%. The data also belong to a second study, concerning human thymus T cells. That paper states: The donors were infants in Finland with congenital heart defects, otherwise immunologically healthy. Obtained as resections during corrective heart surgery, the thymus tissue was then studied. There appeared to be biased usage of V and J genes in thymic and blood repertoires. The related literature has documented a marked overlap of thymic repertoires among unrelated individuals.

This receptor was taken from a girl less than two years old with a congenital heart defect. The sequenced material came from thymocytes. V and J are TRBV5-6 and TRBJ2-7; TRBD1 aligns across 7 bases. CDR3 DNA sequence: TGTGCCAGCAGCTTCGCCCCAAGATGGACAGGCGACGAGCAGTACTTC. This gives the protein CASSFAPRWTGDEQYF. The full variable domain, rest sourced from reference TRBV5-6 and TRBJ2-7, is DAGVTQSPTHLIKTRGQQVTLRCSPKSGHDTVSWYQQALGQGPQFIFQYYEEEERQRGNFPDRFSGHQFPNYSSELNVNALLLGDSALYLCASSFAPRWTGDEQYFGPGTRLTVT.